The source of this TCR beta chain is a study of T cell clonotyping in hematopoietic cell transplantation. General study points: No sorting was done, leaving CD4 and CD8 contributions mixed.

With regard to this clone: Antigen unknown.

V lost 8 bases, J lost 4 bases, and 15 bases lay in between. Per the germline V gene, CDR1 is MNHEY and CDR2 is SVGAGI. The CDR3 contains 13 residues. TCRdb's table, derived via immunoSEQ multiplex PCR, lists solely in-frame clones and lacks some. The sample includes approximately 26,000 clones, around 84% of them seen just once. The sample's time point: recipient sample about 28 days before transplant, after cytoreduction. The source is a woman aged 55-70 years with acute myeloid leukemia. Some clones in this sample may be carry-over from other donors' samples. J is TRBJ2-7 and V is TRBV6-5; D is perhaps TRBD2 (6 bases). This sample comprised peripheral blood mononuclear cells, obtained before stem cell transplant. The CDR3 coding sequence is TGTGCCAGCGGGGCGGGGAACAGATACGAGCAGTACTTC. Translated, it gives CASGAGNRYEQYF.